This TCR beta chain was identified in a study of PD-1 blockade in classical Hodgkin lymphoma. Trimming took off 3 bases at V and 6 bases at J, with 8 bases between the two ends. Per the germline V gene, CDR1 is KGHSH and CDR2 is LQKENI. The CDR3 is 12 amino acids. The assay was immunoSEQ multiplex PCR, and TCRdb's table has in-frame clones only and misses some. This repertoire shows approximately 30,000 clones, over 60% found once; its top ten account for 3% to 4.5%. As to time point: cycle 4 day 1 (C4D1), after more than five weeks of nivolumab. Patients all relapsed after autologous stem cell transplantation, and there was variation in brentuximab vedotin exposure.

This chain connects TRBV18 to TRBJ1-1; no clear D gene. The specimen was peripheral blood mononuclear cells (PBMCs), collected before the fourth cycle of nivolumab. The TCR comes from a human donor with classical Hodgkin lymphoma. This chain's CDR3 is CASSPYPPEAFF. The CDR3 DNA is TGTGCCAGCTCACCCTACCCTCCTGAAGCTTTCTTT.